Listed below are T cell receptor beta chains from one sample, sequenced in a study of control samples from healthy donors and cancer patients. Assay: immunoSEQ multiplex PCR; the TCRdb copy retains only in-frame clones and omits some. The repertoire holds just over 90,000 clones, 70% to 90% seen once, with roughly 1.3% in the top ten. The sample taken for sequencing was blood. The receptors stem from a woman aged 45-65 years in good health. The CDR3 runs from the conserved cysteine through the conserved F or W. D genes are given only for firm matches. The size entry is marked missing in some rows and otherwise reads once, few, many or a size class.

J gene	V gene	clone size	D gene	CDR3 protein	CDR3 DNA
TRBJ2-3	TRBV5-6	NA	NA	CASSLWGVGTDTQYF	TGTGCCAGCAGCCTCTGGGGGGTAGGCACAGATACGCAGTATTTT
TRBJ2-3	TRBV2	NA	TRBD2	CASSEELRRKREKRDTQYF	TGTGCCAGCAGTGAAGAGTTGAGAAGGAAGCGGGAAAAGCGGGATACGCAGTATTTT
TRBJ2-1	TRBV19	NA	NA	CASSMPSAGPGNEQFF	TGTGCCAGTAGTATGCCCTCCGCGGGCCCGGGGAATGAGCAGTTCTTC
TRBJ2-4	TRBV11-1	NA	NA	CASSDGRVGIQYF	TGTGCCAGCTCTGACGGCCGGGTGGGAATTCAGTACTTC
TRBJ2-2	TRBV2	NA	NA	CASSDRGGGELFF	TGTGCCAGCAGTGACAGGGGTGGCGGGGAGCTGTTTTTT
TRBJ2-7	TRBV24-1	NA	NA	CAPTGCSYEQYF	TGTGCCCCCACAGGGTGCTCCTACGAGCAGTACTTC
TRBJ1-4	TRBV7-2	few	TRBD1	CASSPDRGGEKLFF	TGTGCCAGCAGCCCGGACAGGGGGGGTGAAAAACTGTTTTTT
TRBJ2-2	TRBV18	NA	NA	CASSPGRTTGELFF	TGTGCCAGCTCACCGGGCAGGACCACCGGGGAGCTGTTTTTT
TRBJ1-1	TRBV7-9	NA	TRBD1	CASSLTGGNTEAFF	TGTGCCAGCAGCTTGACAGGGGGGAACACTGAAGCTTTCTTT
TRBJ1-2	TRBV7-2	NA	NA	CASSLDPGMGNGYTF	TGTGCCAGCAGCTTAGATCCGGGGATGGGAAATGGCTACACCTTC
TRBJ1-2	TRBV18	NA	NA	CASSPWQGRTNYGYTF	TGTGCCAGCTCACCATGGCAGGGGCGAACTAACTATGGCTACACCTTC
TRBJ2-5	TRBV5-1	NA	NA	CASSLGTPETQYF	TGCGCCAGCAGCTTGGGGACCCCAGAAACCCAGTACTTC
TRBJ1-5	TRBV7-9	once	NA	CARTENGFQRPQHF	TGTGCCAGAACCGAAAACGGGTTCCAACGACCCCAGCATTTT
TRBJ2-7	TRBV7-2	NA	NA	CASSLVLETRAYEQYF	TGTGCCAGCAGCTTAGTCTTGGAGACTAGGGCCTACGAGCAGTACTTC
TRBJ2-2	TRBV9	NA	NA	CASSALNTGELFF	TGTGCCAGCAGCGCGCTCAACACCGGGGAGCTGTTTTTT
TRBJ1-6	TRBV6-5	NA	NA	CASSYGGPYNSPLHF	TGTGCCAGCAGTTACGGAGGGCCCTATAATTCACCCCTCCACTTT
TRBJ2-7	TRBV3-1/TRBV3-2	NA	NA	CASSQEVLDLVNF	TGTGCCAGCAGCCAAGAGGTCCTAGATTTAGTCAACTTC
TRBJ2-7	TRBV18	NA	NA	CASSPNRASPGEQYF	TGTGCCAGCTCACCGAACAGGGCCTCCCCTGGGGAGCAGTACTTC
TRBJ2-3	TRBV12-3/TRBV12-4	NA	NA	CASSLVWTDTQYF	TGTGCCAGCAGTTTAGTCTGGACAGATACGCAGTATTTT
TRBJ2-7	TRBV5-1	NA	NA	CASSLGDIPDYEQYF	TGCGCCAGCAGCTTGGGTGACATCCCGGACTACGAGCAGTACTTC
TRBJ1-6	TRBV18	once	NA	CASSPKRPGDNSPLHF	TGTGCCAGCTCACCAAAGCGCCCGGGGGATAATTCACCCCTCCACTTT
TRBJ2-7	TRBV6-1	NA	NA	CASSEGPEQYF	TGTGCCAGCAGTGAGGGGCCCGAGCAGTACTTC
TRBJ2-7	TRBV12-3/TRBV12-4	NA	NA	CASSYRYEQYF	TGTGCCAGCAGCTACAGGTACGAGCAGTACTTC
TRBJ2-7	TRBV13	NA	NA	CASSFAGTLSYEQYF	TGTGCCAGCAGCTTCGCGGGGACACTCTCCTACGAGCAGTACTTC
TRBJ2-2	TRBV19	NA	TRBD2	CASKRGDVANTGELFF	TGTGCCAGTAAGCGGGGCGATGTAGCAAACACCGGGGAGCTGTTTTTT
TRBJ1-5	TRBV19	NA	TRBD1	CASSTKDRGHQPQHF	TGTGCCAGTAGTACCAAGGACAGGGGGCATCAGCCCCAGCATTTT
TRBJ1-5	TRBV23-1	NA	NA	CASSQSRGRDIRSNQPQHF	TGCGCCAGCAGTCAATCACGAGGTCGTGATATTCGTAGCAATCAGCCCCAGCATTTT
TRBJ2-4	TRBV25-1	NA	TRBD1	CASSDDRVGLGIQYF	TGTGCCAGCAGTGATGACAGGGTGGGCCTAGGCATTCAGTACTTC
TRBJ1-2	TRBV6-5	NA	NA	CASSSTGSYGYTF	TGTGCCAGCAGTTCCACCGGGAGCTATGGCTACACCTTC
TRBJ1-6	TRBV4-1	NA	NA	CASSQDFGLGSPLHF	TGCGCCAGCAGCCAAGATTTTGGGTTAGGGTCACCCCTCCACTTT
TRBJ2-3	TRBV9	NA	NA	CASSPREATDTQYF	TGTGCCAGCAGCCCTCGGGAAGCCACAGATACGCAGTATTTT
TRBJ2-6	TRBV6-6	NA	NA	CASSLSGANVLTF	TGTGCCAGCAGCCTCTCTGGGGCCAACGTCCTGACTTTC
TRBJ2-1	TRBV4-1	NA	NA	CASSGRGAGSYNEQFF	TGCGCCAGCAGCGGTCGGGGGGCAGGGTCCTACAATGAGCAGTTCTTC
TRBJ2-7	TRBV14	NA	NA	CASSQRTVSYEQYF	TGTGCCAGCAGCCAGCGGACAGTATCCTACGAGCAGTACTTC
TRBJ1-3	TRBV5-1	NA	NA	CASSLAGSSGNTIYF	TGCGCCAGCAGCTTGGCCGGGAGCTCTGGAAACACCATATATTTT
TRBJ1-2	TRBV4-3	NA	TRBD1	CASSPQGGANYGYTF	TGCGCCAGCAGCCCCCAGGGGGGGGCGAACTATGGCTACACCTTC
TRBJ2-2	TRBV7-2	NA	TRBD2	CASSVTSGGTTGELFF	TGTGCCAGCAGCGTGACTAGCGGGGGAACCACCGGGGAGCTGTTTTTT
TRBJ1-6	TRBV7-2	few	NA	CASSLTTGSNSPLHF	TGTGCCAGCAGCTTAACCACAGGGTCCAATTCACCCCTCCACTTT
TRBJ1-2	TRBV5-1	few	TRBD1	CASSLGRQGFYGYTF	TGCGCCAGCAGCTTGGGTCGACAGGGATTTTATGGCTACACCTTC
TRBJ1-2	TRBV4-1	NA	NA	CASSQDPVMDYGYTF	TGCGCCAGCAGCCAAGATCCGGTAATGGACTATGGCTACACCTTC